This TCR beta chain was sequenced in a study of lymphopenia after photon versus proton radiotherapy. CDR3 length: 15 amino acids. Per the germline V gene, CDR1 is MNHEY and CDR2 is SMNVEV (reference sequence). Trimming removed 6 bases at V and 1 base at J, with 15 bases between. Measured with immunoSEQ multiplex PCR; TCRdb has only the in-frame clones, and not every one. The sample shows approximately 17,000 clones, about 93% of them seen only once. The TCR originated in a man between 60 and 70 years old with pancreatic cancer. Sequencing was performed on peripheral blood, taken from a patient treated with photon-based radiotherapy. The rearrangement joins TRBV27 to TRBJ1-1, with D perhaps TRBD1 (6 bases). The DNA of the CDR3 is TGTGCCAGCAGCCAACTGGGGGGCCAGAACACTGAAGCTTTCTTT. This codes for CASSQLGGQNTEAFF.